This TCR beta chain comes out of a study of CD8+ T cells in alopecia areata. Study-wide findings and caveats: TCRs were shared less clearly across patients than in mice, possibly for HLA-related reasons.

Once RNA had been extracted, it was reverse transcribed into cDNA to act as the sequencing template. Generated by immunoSEQ multiplex PCR, the TCRdb table keeps only in-frame clones and is missing some. The sample lists more than 90,000 clones, around 64% occurring once. A note on this clone: The antigen remains unidentified.

Germline-derived CDR1 and CDR2 are GTSNPN and SVGIG (reference sequence). The ends lost 0 bases at V and 5 bases at J; junction bases unmatched: 0. This CDR3 contains 14 residues. CD4+ and CD8+ T cells were sorted from PBMCs stained for CD3, CD4 and CD8. Sequenced sample: CD4+ T cells sorted from blood. The chain employs TRBV30 and TRBJ2-5; 13 bases line up with TRBD2. The TCR sequence derives from a human donor in good health. In nucleotides, the CDR3 is TGTGCCTGGAGTGTACTAGCGGGGGGGGAGACCCAGTACTTC. Translating gives CAWSVLAGGETQYF.